This entry concerns a single T cell receptor beta chain. This CDR3 contains 18 residues. In germline, CDR1 is SGHRS, CDR2 YFSETQ. This sample was taken from a study of monozygotic twins with inflammatory bowel disease. From the 5' RACE reads, TCRdb lists one entry per CDR3 protein and no DNA. The sample holds 200,000 to 250,000 distinct CDR3 sequences. The V gene is TRBV5-1, the J gene TRBJ2-6; TCRdb's assignment of TRBD2 cannot be checked, as there is no DNA. The material sequenced was blood. This receptor was taken from a human donor with ulcerative colitis or Crohn's disease, or a healthy co-twin of an affected twin (not recorded which). This CDR3 reads CASSPTTSVLSGANVLTF. Full variable domain (rest looked up from reference TRBV5-1 and TRBJ2-6): KAGVTQTPRYLIKTRGQQVTLSCSPISGHRSVSWYQQTPGQGLQFLFEYFSETQRNKGNFPGRFSGRQFSNSRSEMNVSTLELGDSALYLCASSPTTSVLSGANVLTFGAGSRLTVL.